The clone carrying this T cell receptor delta chain came up a few times. What it recognizes is unknown. With only one base between it and a far larger clone, this is likely a read error. Other DNA sequences in the same sample also yield this CDR3. The CDR3 is 21 residues long. Germline assignment: CDR1 TSWWSYY and CDR2 QGS. The entry originates in a study of γδ T cells in repeated Plasmodium falciparum infection. General observations from the study: Repeated controlled infections reportedly drove waves of new clonotype selection in Vdelta2-negative, mostly Vdelta1+, gammadelta repertoires.

Flow sorting of PBMC yielded separate Vgamma9/Vdelta2+ and Vdelta2-negative gammadelta T cell populations for bulk repertoire analysis. TCRdb re-analyzed the multiplex PCR reads via CATT. The sample lists tens of thousands of delta-chain clones, 0.95% to 1% occurring once. The V gene is TRDV1, but the J gene lacks a call; the table calls TRDD2, which could not be checked here. Material: gamma-delta T cells from blood. The receptor comes from a pool of human donors (malaria-infected and uninfected, not separated). CDR3 protein: CALGELAFLPPRLGITDKLIF. The CDR3 DNA sequence: TGTGCTCTTGGGGAATTGGCCTTCCTACCGCCACGGCTGGGAATCACCGATAAGCTCATCTTT.